Listed below are T cell receptor beta chains from one sample, sequenced in a study of T cell responses to AZD1222 COVID-19 vaccine. Some clones are missing from TCRdb's copy, which holds only in-frame ones; the method was immunoSEQ multiplex PCR. The sample includes about 100,000 clones, 88% seen only once; the top ten take roughly 2%. The specimen was peripheral blood, collected on day 0 of AZD1222 vaccination. The receptor set was obtained from an adult in good health. Each CDR3 is given with its conserved first and last residue. The D gene is left open where the match is weak. Expanded clones are given a class, and other clones once, few, many or no size at all.

j_call v_call clone_size d_call cdr3_nt cdr3_aa
TRBJ1-2 TRBV15 NA TRBD1 TGTGCCACCAGCAGAGATCATGGGACAGGGGTTCACTACACCTTC CATSRDHGTGVHYTF
TRBJ2-7 TRBV4-2 NA NA TGTGCCAGCAGCCCTTCCATTGGGGGCCACGAGCAGTACTTC CASSPSIGGHEQYF
TRBJ1-1 TRBV6-5 once NA TGTGCCAGCAGTCAAACCCGGGGGAACACTGAAGCTTTCTTT CASSQTRGNTEAFF
TRBJ1-1 TRBV5-1 NA NA TGCGCCAGCAGCTTCCAGGAACCGGGCACTGAAGCTTTCTTT CASSFQEPGTEAFF
TRBJ2-2 TRBV7-6 NA NA TGTGCCAGCAGCTTAGGTGTTGGGGGCACCGGGGAGCTGTTTTTT CASSLGVGGTGELFF
TRBJ1-1 TRBV10-2 NA NA TGCGCCAGCGTGGACCAGGGGAACACTGAAGCTTTCTTT CASVDQGNTEAFF
TRBJ2-7 TRBV5-1 NA TRBD1 TGCGCCAGCAGCCCGGACAGGGGCTACTACGAGCAGTACTTC CASSPDRGYYEQYF
TRBJ2-1 TRBV28 NA NA TGTGCCAGCAGTTGTTGGGACTGCTCCTCCTACAATGAGCAGTTCTTC CASSCWDCSSYNEQFF
TRBJ1-2 TRBV6-2/TRBV6-3 NA NA TGTGCCAGCAGTTATAACAGGCCACGCGGCTACACCTTC CASSYNRPRGYTF
TRBJ2-1 TRBV2 NA NA TGTGCCAGCAGTGAAGCCCGACTAGTTGTTAATGAGCAGTTCTTC CASSEARLVVNEQFF
TRBJ1-1 TRBV18 NA NA TGTGCCAGCTCACCTGAGATGAACACTGAAGCTTTCTTT CASSPEMNTEAFF
TRBJ1-1 TRBV6-1 NA TRBD1 TGTGCCAGCAGTGAAGCCCCGGACAGGGGCGCTGAAGCTTTCTTT CASSEAPDRGAEAFF
TRBJ2-7 TRBV7-9 NA NA TGTGCCAGCAGCTCAGCCAGGGCCTTCTACGAGCAGTACTTC CASSSARAFYEQYF
TRBJ1-4 TRBV27 NA NA TGTGCCAGCAGTCCGACTCCGGGCGCTAATGAAAAACTGTTTTTT CASSPTPGANEKLFF
TRBJ2-3 TRBV7-3 NA NA TGTGCCAGCAGCTTACGCAGTCATAGCACAGATACGCAGTATTTT CASSLRSHSTDTQYF
TRBJ1-5 TRBV18 once TRBD1 TGTGCCAGCTCACCAGGGACAGGCATCAATCAGCCCCAGCATTTT CASSPGTGINQPQHF
TRBJ1-1 TRBV4-2 once TRBD1 TGTGCCAGCAGCCAAGTGCTCCGGGACAGGGAAACTGAAGCTTTCTTT CASSQVLRDRETEAFF
TRBJ2-7 TRBV15 NA NA TGTGCCACCAGCAGAGGGAGTCGGGGGCGAGACGAGCAGTACTTC CATSRGSRGRDEQYF
TRBJ1-1 TRBV4-1 NA NA TGCGCCAGCAGCCCCATCCCTCACTTCCGGGGACCCACTGAAGCTTTCTTT CASSPIPHFRGPTEAFF
TRBJ1-3 TRBV6-6 NA NA TGTGCCAGCAGTCCTCGGACAGTCGCCTCTGGAAACACCATATATTTT CASSPRTVASGNTIYF
TRBJ2-7 TRBV7-6 NA TRBD1 TGTGCCAGCAGCTTCAGGACAGGGGAAAGCTCCTACGAGCAGTACTTC CASSFRTGESSYEQYF
TRBJ1-1 TRBV30 NA NA TGTGCCTGGACGCGGACGGCGAGGACACCGAACACTGAAGCTTTCTTT CAWTRTARTPNTEAFF
TRBJ1-5 TRBV5-1 NA NA TGCGCCAGCAGCTTGGGGGATTATAGCAATCAGCCCCAGCATTTT CASSLGDYSNQPQHF
TRBJ2-1 TRBV12-3/TRBV12-4 once TRBD2 TGTGCCAGCCGCCCCTTAGCGGGAACTGAGCAGTTCTTC CASRPLAGTEQFF
TRBJ1-5 TRBV20-1 NA NA TGCAGTGCTAGTGGACAACGTGTGGATCAGCCCCAGCATTTT CSASGQRVDQPQHF
TRBJ2-5 TRBV4-2 few TRBD1 TGTGCCAGCAGCCAAGATCAGGGGGTTCAGGAGACCCAGTACTTC CASSQDQGVQETQYF
TRBJ2-7 TRBV7-9 NA NA TGTGCCAGCAGCGCCCAGGGGGGGGAGCAGTACTTC CASSAQGGEQYF
TRBJ2-7 TRBV5-6 NA NA TGTGCCAGCAGCTTGGGGTTCGAGCAGTACTTC CASSLGFEQYF
TRBJ1-1 TRBV5-1 NA TRBD1 TGCGCCAGCAGCTTGGGGGACAGTAACACTGAAGCTTTCTTT CASSLGDSNTEAFF
TRBJ2-1 TRBV19 NA NA TGTGCCAGTCCGGGGACTTCCCCAGACAATGAGCAGTTCTTC CASPGTSPDNEQFF
TRBJ1-6 TRBV5-4 few NA TGTGCCAGCAGCTTGGAAGTAGCAACCAATTCACCCCTCCACTTT CASSLEVATNSPLHF
TRBJ1-3 TRBV9 few NA TGTGCCAGCAGCCCACTGGGGGAGGGCCTTCACTCTGGAAACACCATATATTTT CASSPLGEGLHSGNTIYF
TRBJ2-7 TRBV5-1 NA TRBD2 TGCGCCAGCAGCTTGTTATCTAGCGGGGCCGCAGCCTACGAGCAGTACTTC CASSLLSSGAAAYEQYF
TRBJ2-5 TRBV5-1 NA NA TGCGCCAGCAGCTTGGTAGGTGGGGGAGAGACCCAGTACTTC CASSLVGGGETQYF
TRBJ2-7 TRBV5-4 NA NA TGTGCCAGCAGCCACCTATCAGGGGCTGGCCCCTACGAGCAGTACTTC CASSHLSGAGPYEQYF
TRBJ2-5 TRBV2 NA TRBD1 TGTGCCAGCAGTCCACCGGGACAGGAAGAGACCCAGTACTTC CASSPPGQEETQYF
TRBJ1-1 TRBV7-8 NA NA TGTGCCAGCAGCCCCCAGGCCAGGACTGAAGCTTTCTTT CASSPQARTEAFF
TRBJ2-7 TRBV19 NA NA TGTGCCAGTAGAAGGCAGGAGAGCTCCTACGAGCAGTACTTC CASRRQESSYEQYF
TRBJ2-3 TRBV5-1 NA NA TGCGCCAGCAGCTTGGAAACAGATACGCAGTATTTT CASSLETDTQYF
TRBJ2-1 TRBV4-3 NA NA TGCGCCAGCAGCCAAGATAATGAGGATGAGCAGTTCTTC CASSQDNEDEQFF
TRBJ2-2 TRBV4-1 NA NA TGCGCCAGCAGCCCAGTCTGGGGGATTCTCACCGGGGAGCTGTTTTTT CASSPVWGILTGELFF
TRBJ1-5 TRBV6-6 NA NA TGTGCCAGCAACGACAGGCCGCATAGCAATCAGCCCCAGCATTTT CASNDRPHSNQPQHF
TRBJ2-6 TRBV30 NA TRBD2 TGTGCCTGGGGACTAGCGGAGGGCTTGGGTGGGGCCAACGTCCTGACTTTC CAWGLAEGLGGANVLTF
TRBJ2-1 TRBV10-3 NA NA TGTGCCATCAGTGCGCCGGGACGGGGCCTAAACAATGAGCAGTTCTTC CAISAPGRGLNNEQFF
TRBJ1-1 TRBV5-1 NA NA TGCGCCAGCAGCTTTACGGGGATGCCTGAAGCTTTCTTT CASSFTGMPEAFF
TRBJ2-2 TRBV3-1/TRBV3-2 NA NA TGTGCCAGCAGCCCCCCCGGGGCCGGGGAGCTGTTTTTT CASSPPGAGELFF
TRBJ2-1 TRBV2 once NA TGTGCCAGCAGTGGTTGGGGTGAGCAGTTCTTC CASSGWGEQFF
TRBJ1-2 TRBV2 few NA TGTGCCAGCCCCCCTGACTTGAACTATGGCTACACCTTC CASPPDLNYGYTF
TRBJ2-1 TRBV3-1/TRBV3-2 NA TRBD2 TGTGCCAGCAGCCTCGTCGGGGCGGGAGGGCGGTCCTACAATGAGCAGTTCTTC CASSLVGAGGRSYNEQFF
TRBJ1-5 TRBV5-5 NA NA TGTGCCAGCAGCTCAACAGAGTATAGCAATCAGCCCCAGCATTTT CASSSTEYSNQPQHF
TRBJ2-1 TRBV7-2 NA NA TGTGCCAGCAGCTTGGACCCCATGTCGGGAAATGAGCAGTTCTTC CASSLDPMSGNEQFF
TRBJ2-7 TRBV4-3 once TRBD1 TGCGCCAGCAGCCAAGGACTGCCCGGACAGGGGGGCGACGAGCAGTACTTC CASSQGLPGQGGDEQYF
TRBJ2-7 TRBV4-1 few NA TGCGCCAGCAGCCAAGCCGACAGCTACGAGCAGTACTTC CASSQADSYEQYF
TRBJ2-1 TRBV30 NA NA TGTGCCTGGAGTGCTCCTGCAAAGCAGTTCTTC CAWSAPAKQFF